One and the same sample provided the 4 T cell receptor beta chains below, sequenced in a study of T-cell memory formation after mild COVID-19. TCRdb analysed the 5' RACE reads with MiXCR anew, one entry per CDR3 protein. This repertoire shows some 260,000 distinct CDR3 sequences, about a sixth found once; its top ten account for approximately 3.5%. Sequencing was carried out using PBMCs or a T cell subset sorted from them (not recorded which). Receptors originate from a man between 18 and 29 years old who had mild COVID-19 (a few samples of this study predate the infection). Cell type and time point are not known.

This clonotype has a handful of counts. The chain carries TRBV6-6 and TRBJ2-2; no clear D. There are 14 residues in the CDR3. V was clipped by 2 bases and J by 4 bases, with 8 bases between them. Germline lookup yields CDR1 MNHNY and CDR2 SVGAGI (reference sequence). CDR3: CASSYGQSTGELFF. CDR3 nucleotides: TGTGCCAGCAGTTACGGGCAGTCCACCGGGGAGCTGTTTTTT.

The J gene is TRBJ1-5, the V gene TRBV6-6; TRBD1 might be the D (5 bases). Trimming took 5 bases from V and 8 from J, leaving 10 bases between them. This CDR3 is 12 amino acids long. Germline V CDR1 and CDR2: MNHNY, SVGAGI (reference sequence). CDR3 loop: CASSRGMEPQHF. The CDR3 nucleotides read TGTGCCAGCAGTCGGGGGATGGAGCCCCAGCATTTT.

This clonotype was counted a few times. The chain is built from TRBV5-1 and TRBJ2-5; 10 bases map to TRBD1. Trimming at V came to 0 bases and at J to 3 bases, leaving 5 bases not matched to a gene. CDR3 size: 16 residues. Germline V gene lookup returns CDR1 SGHRS and CDR2 YFSETQ. Here the CDR3 reads CASSLGIGTGEETQYF. The DNA for the CDR3 is TGCGCCAGCAGCTTGGGGATCGGGACAGGGGAAGAGACCCAGTACTTC.

DNA of the CDR3: TGTGCCAGCAGCTTAGGGGGAGGGCCTTCCGAGCAGTACTTC. It translates to CASSLGGGPSEQYF. The rearrangement uses TRBV7-2 and TRBJ2-7; TRBD2 aligns across 7 bases. This CDR3 comprises 14 residues. In germline, CDR1 is SGHTA, CDR2 FQGNSA. Trimming took 1 base from V and 6 from J; bases not matched to a gene: 6.